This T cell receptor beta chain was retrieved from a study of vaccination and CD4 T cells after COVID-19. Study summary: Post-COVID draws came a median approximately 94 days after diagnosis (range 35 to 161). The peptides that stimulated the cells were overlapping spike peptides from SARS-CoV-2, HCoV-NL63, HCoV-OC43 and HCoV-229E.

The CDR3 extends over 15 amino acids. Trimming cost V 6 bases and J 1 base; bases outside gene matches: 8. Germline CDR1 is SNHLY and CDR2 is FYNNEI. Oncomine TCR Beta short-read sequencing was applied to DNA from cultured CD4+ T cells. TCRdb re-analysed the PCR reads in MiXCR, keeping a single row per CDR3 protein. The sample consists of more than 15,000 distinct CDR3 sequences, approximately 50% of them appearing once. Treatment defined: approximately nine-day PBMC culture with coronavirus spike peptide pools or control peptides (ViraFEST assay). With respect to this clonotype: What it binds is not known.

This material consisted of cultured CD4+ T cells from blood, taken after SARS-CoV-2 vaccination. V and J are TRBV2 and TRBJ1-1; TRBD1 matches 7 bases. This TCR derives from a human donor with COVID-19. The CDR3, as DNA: TGTGCCAGCAGGACCTCCGGGACAGCGAACACTGAAGCTTTCTTT. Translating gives CASRTSGTANTEAFF.